One sample yielded the 11 T cell receptor beta chains listed below, sequenced in a study of OX40 agonist ivuxolimab in advanced cancers. Using immunoSEQ multiplex PCR, the repertoire was profiled, and TCRdb retains in-frame clones only, with some absent. Seen here are about 100,000 clones, around 93% observed once, and the top ten hold approximately 0.58%. Material: CD4+ or CD8+ T cells sorted from blood, obtained in a trial of the OX40 agonist ivuxolimab. These receptor sequences come from an adult with an advanced solid tumor such as melanoma, head and neck, liver or kidney cancer.

V is TRBV7-2 and J is TRBJ2-3; 11 nucleotides line up with TRBD2. CDR1 SGHTA and CDR2 FQGNSA come from the germline V gene. Trimming took 4 bases from V and 3 from J; bases not matched to a gene: 3. The CDR3 loop spans 15 amino acids. The CDR3 bases are TGTGCCAGCAGCTCTTCTAGCGGGAGGACAGATACGCAGTATTTT. Protein product: CASSSSSGRTDTQYF.

The J gene is TRBJ2-7, the V gene TRBV6-5; TRBD2 matches at 7 bases. The CDR3 is made up of 13 amino acids. Germline V gives CDR1 MNHEY, CDR2 SVGAGI. V dropped 6 bases and J dropped 2; count of bases not matched to a gene: 4. The CDR3 loop is CASRERGPYEQYF. Here the CDR3 DNA reads TGTGCCAGCAGGGAGCGGGGACCCTACGAGCAGTACTTC.

This chain joins TRBV4-2 and TRBJ2-2, with TRBD1 matching 10 bases. This CDR3 is built from 17 residues. From germline, CDR1 is LGHNA and CDR2 YNFKEQ. J gave up 6 bases and V 1 base, and 8 bases lay outside the gene matches. The DNA for the CDR3 is TGTGCCAGCAGCCAAGTTTTGACAGGGGGCTTGGCCGGGGAGCTGTTTTTT. As protein: CASSQVLTGGLAGELFF.

This clone appeared a few times. The chain links TRBV29-1 to TRBJ2-5; no definite D call. The CDR3 length is 16 residues. V was pared by 0 bases and J by 2 bases, with 16 bases between. Germline values: CDR1 SQVTM, CDR2 ANQGSEA. CDR3 nucleotide sequence: TGCAGCGTTGAAGATTGGTTCGTGGCTAGTCAAGAGACCCAGTACTTC. Its translation is CSVEDWFVASQETQYF.

The chain uses TRBV5-1 and TRBJ1-1; tentatively, D is TRBD1 (5 bases). Germline loops: CDR1 SGHRS, CDR2 YFSETQ. The CDR3 totals 13 residues. Trimming took off 2 bases at V and 3 bases at J, with 8 bases between the two ends. The chain's CDR3 is CASSFMGDTEAFF. In nucleotides, the CDR3 is TGCGCCAGCAGCTTCATGGGGGACACTGAAGCTTTCTTT. Full variable domain (remainder filled in from reference TRBV5-1 and TRBJ1-1): KAGVTQTPRYLIKTRGQQVTLSCSPISGHRSVSWYQQTPGQGLQFLFEYFSETQRNKGNFPGRFSGRQFSNSRSEMNVSTLELGDSALYLCASSFMGDTEAFFGQGTRLTVV.

The V call is TRBV19, the J call TRBJ2-1, with D hard to call. CDR1 LNHDA and CDR2 SQIVND come from the germline V gene (reference sequence). The ends were cut back, 1 base at V and 9 bases at J, with 16 bases in the middle. The CDR3 sequence is 15 residues long. CDR3 region: CASSIAIYGFGEQFF. The CDR3 bases are TGTGCCAGTAGTATAGCTATTTATGGGTTCGGTGAGCAGTTCTTC.

DNA of the CDR3: TGTGCCAGCAGCTTGCTTGGACTAGCGGGAGTGGTAGAGACCCAGTACTTC. Amino acid sequence: CASSLLGLAGVVETQYF. J is TRBJ2-5 and V is TRBV5-4; 13 bases are shared with TRBD2. This CDR3 comprises 17 residues. J gave up 4 bases and V 1 base, and 7 bases lay outside the gene matches. Germline CDR1 SGHNT, CDR2 YYREEE (reference sequence).

This clone was seen just once. This chain connects TRBV5-4 to TRBJ2-7; D unclear. V lost 4 bases, J lost 2 bases, and 7 bases lay in between. The CDR3 extends over 12 amino acids. Germline loops: CDR1 SGHNT, CDR2 YYREEE (reference sequence). DNA for the CDR3: TGTGCCAGCAGCACCGGCCCCTACGAGCAGTACTTC. It is translated as CASSTGPYEQYF.

The rearrangement uses TRBV10-2 and TRBJ2-7, with 9 bases matching TRBD2. This CDR3 is 13 amino acids long. The germline gives CDR1 WSHSY, CDR2 SAAADI. J gave up 6 bases and V 7 bases, and 7 bases lay outside the gene matches. CDR3 sequence: CASKVAGVVEQYF. CDR3 DNA sequence: TGCGCCAGCAAAGTAGCGGGAGTGGTCGAGCAGTACTTC.

The chain combines TRBV6-5 with TRBJ1-1; D unclear. CDR1 is MNHEY and CDR2 is SVGAGI in the germline V gene. The V end was cut by 7 bases, the J end by 0 bases, with 12 bases between. The CDR3 sequence is 14 residues long. This CDR3 reads CASKYGSLNTEAFF. CDR3 nucleotides: TGTGCCAGCAAATACGGGAGCTTGAACACTGAAGCTTTCTTT.

This clone has a single count. CDR3 nucleotide sequence: TGTGCCAGCTCACGGGGGACAGACGTCTCCTACGAGCAGTACTTC. Protein product: CASSRGTDVSYEQYF. This chain connects TRBV18 to TRBJ2-7, with 7 bases identical to TRBD1. In germline, CDR1 is KGHSH, CDR2 LQKENI. The CDR3 is 15 residues long. V gave up 4 bases and J gave up 0 bases; unmatched junction bases: 6.